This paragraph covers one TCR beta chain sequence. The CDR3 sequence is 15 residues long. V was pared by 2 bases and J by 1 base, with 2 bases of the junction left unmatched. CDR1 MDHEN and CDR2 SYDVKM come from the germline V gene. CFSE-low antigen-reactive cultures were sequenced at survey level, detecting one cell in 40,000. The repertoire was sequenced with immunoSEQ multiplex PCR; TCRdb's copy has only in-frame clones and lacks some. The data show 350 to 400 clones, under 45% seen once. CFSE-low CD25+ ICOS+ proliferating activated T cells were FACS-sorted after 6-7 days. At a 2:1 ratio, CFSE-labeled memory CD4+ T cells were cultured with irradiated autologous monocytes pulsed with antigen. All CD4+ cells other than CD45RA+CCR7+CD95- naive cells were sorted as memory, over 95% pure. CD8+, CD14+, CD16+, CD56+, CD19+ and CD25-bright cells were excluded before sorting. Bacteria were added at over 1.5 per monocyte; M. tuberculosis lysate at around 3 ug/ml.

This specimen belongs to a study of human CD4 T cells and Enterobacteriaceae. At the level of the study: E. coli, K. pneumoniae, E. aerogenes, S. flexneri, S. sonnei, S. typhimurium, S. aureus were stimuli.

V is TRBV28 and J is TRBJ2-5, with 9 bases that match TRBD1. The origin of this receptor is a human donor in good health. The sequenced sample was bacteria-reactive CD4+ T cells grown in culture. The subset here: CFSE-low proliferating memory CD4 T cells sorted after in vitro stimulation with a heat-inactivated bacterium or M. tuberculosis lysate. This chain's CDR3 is CASSLGQGSQETQYF. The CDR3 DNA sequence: TGTGCCAGCAGTTTAGGACAGGGGTCCCAAGAGACCCAGTACTTC.